This TCR beta chain came from a study of PD-1 blockade in classical Hodgkin lymphoma. The study's findings and limits: Complete responders started with a diversity level that resembled newly diagnosed patients at baseline.

Turning to this clone: Antigen specificity is unknown.

Relapse after autologous stem cell transplantation occurred in every patient, and brentuximab vedotin exposure varied. J was trimmed by 6 bases and V by 5 bases; bases with no gene match: 8. The germline CDR1 and CDR2 sequences are SGHAT and FQNNGV. The CDR3 spans 14 residues. Generated by immunoSEQ multiplex PCR, the TCRdb table keeps only in-frame clones and is missing some. The sample includes 20,000 to 30,000 clones, approximately 78% of them seen just once. The V gene is TRBV11-2, the J gene TRBJ2-7; 9 bases are a match to TRBD2. The sample was peripheral blood mononuclear cells (PBMCs), taken before the second cycle of nivolumab. The clonotype comes from a human donor with classical Hodgkin lymphoma. In DNA form, the CDR3 reads TGTGCCAGCAGCCCCCCGGGACTAGCCCTCGAGCAGTACTTC. Residues: CASSPPGLALEQYF.